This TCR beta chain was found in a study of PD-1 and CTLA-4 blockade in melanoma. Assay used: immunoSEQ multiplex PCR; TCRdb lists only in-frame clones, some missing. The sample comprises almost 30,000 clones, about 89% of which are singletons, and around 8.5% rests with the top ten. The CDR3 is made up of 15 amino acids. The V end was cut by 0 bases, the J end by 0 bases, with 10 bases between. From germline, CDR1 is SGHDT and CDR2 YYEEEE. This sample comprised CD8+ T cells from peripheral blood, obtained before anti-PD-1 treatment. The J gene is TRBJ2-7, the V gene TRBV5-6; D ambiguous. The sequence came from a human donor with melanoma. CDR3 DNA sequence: TGTGCCAGCAGCTTGGGGCAGCGCAGCTCCTACGAGCAGTACTTC. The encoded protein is CASSLGQRSSYEQYF.